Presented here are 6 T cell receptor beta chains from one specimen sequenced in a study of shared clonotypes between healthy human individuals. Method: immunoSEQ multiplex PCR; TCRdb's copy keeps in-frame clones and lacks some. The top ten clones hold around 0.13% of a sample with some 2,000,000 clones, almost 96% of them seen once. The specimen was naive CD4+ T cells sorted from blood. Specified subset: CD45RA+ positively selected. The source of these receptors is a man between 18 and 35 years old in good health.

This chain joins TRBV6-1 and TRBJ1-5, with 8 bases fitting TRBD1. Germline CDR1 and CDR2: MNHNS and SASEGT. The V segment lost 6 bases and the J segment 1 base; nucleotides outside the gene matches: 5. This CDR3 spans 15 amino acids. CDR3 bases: TGTGCCAGCAGGACACAGGGGGTGAGCAATCAGCCCCAGCATTTT. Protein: CASRTQGVSNQPQHF.

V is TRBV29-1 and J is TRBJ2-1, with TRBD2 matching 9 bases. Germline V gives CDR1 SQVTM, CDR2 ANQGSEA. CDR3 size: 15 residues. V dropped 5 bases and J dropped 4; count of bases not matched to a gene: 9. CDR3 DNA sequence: TGCAGCGTTAACGGCGGGAGGGCCATATACAATGAGCAGTTCTTC. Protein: CSVNGGRAIYNEQFF.

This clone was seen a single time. The CDR3 sequence: CASSLGGSDYNSPLHF. The DNA for the CDR3 is TGCGCCAGCAGCCTTGGGGGGTCAGATTATAATTCACCCCTCCACTTT. This chain uses TRBV5-1 with TRBJ1-6, with D possibly matching TRBD1 (5 bases). The CDR3 is 16 amino acids. Germline V lookup: CDR1 SGHRS, CDR2 YFSETQ. Trimming removed 4 bases at V and 4 bases at J, with 15 bases between. The whole variable domain, remainder taken from reference TRBV5-1 and TRBJ1-6, is KAGVTQTPRYLIKTRGQQVTLSCSPISGHRSVSWYQQTPGQGLQFLFEYFSETQRNKGNFPGRFSGRQFSNSRSEMNVSTLELGDSALYLCASSLGGSDYNSPLHFGNGTRLTVT.

CDR3 protein: CASSFGQPNYGYTF. The CDR3 nucleotides read TGCGCCAGCAGCTTCGGACAACCCAACTATGGCTACACCTTC. The chain combines TRBV5-1 with TRBJ1-2, with D tentatively TRBD1 (5 bases). The V and J ends lost 2 bases and 2 bases respectively, with 10 bases between them. The germline V gene encodes CDR1 SGHRS and CDR2 YFSETQ. The CDR3 sequence is 14 residues long.

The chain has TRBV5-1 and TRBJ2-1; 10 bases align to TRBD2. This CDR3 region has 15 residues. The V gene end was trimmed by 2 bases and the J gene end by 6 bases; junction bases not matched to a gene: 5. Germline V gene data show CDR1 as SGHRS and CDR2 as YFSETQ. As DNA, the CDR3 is TGCGCCAGCAGCTTTGAACTAGCGGGGTTCAATGAGCAGTTCTTC. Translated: CASSFELAGFNEQFF. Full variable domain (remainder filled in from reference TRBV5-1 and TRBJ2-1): KAGVTQTPRYLIKTRGQQVTLSCSPISGHRSVSWYQQTPGQGLQFLFEYFSETQRNKGNFPGRFSGRQFSNSRSEMNVSTLELGDSALYLCASSFELAGFNEQFFGPGTRLTVL.

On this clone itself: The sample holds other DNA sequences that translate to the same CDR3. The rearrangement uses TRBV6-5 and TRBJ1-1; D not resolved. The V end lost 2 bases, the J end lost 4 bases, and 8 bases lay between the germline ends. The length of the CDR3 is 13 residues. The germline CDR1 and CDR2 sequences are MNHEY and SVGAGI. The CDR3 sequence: CASSYGVRTEAFF. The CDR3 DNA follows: TGTGCCAGCAGTTACGGGGTGCGCACTGAAGCTTTCTTT.